This TCR beta chain was identified in a study of blood T cell repertoires in COVID-19. Symptom resolution, clearance, or two negative PCRs marked donors in Cohort 3 as recovered. Profiled with immunoSEQ multiplex PCR; TCRdb holds only in-frame clones, not every one. The sample has about 150,000 clones, 70% to 90% seen once. The source is a woman in her forties or fifties who had recovered from COVID-19. The sequenced sample was PBMCs or T cells enriched from blood (not recorded which).

CDR3: CASSQDLSATNEKLFF. The CDR3 coding sequence is TGTGCCAGCAGCCAAGATTTATCCGCAACTAATGAAAAACTGTTTTTT. This chain joins TRBV3-1 (or the pseudogene TRBV3-2) and TRBJ1-4; D unresolved. The CDR3 extends over 16 amino acids. Germline values: CDR1 LGHDT, CDR2 YNNKEL (reference sequence). The V end was cut by 0 bases, the J end by 0 bases, with 8 bases between.